The 27 T cell receptor beta chains below all came from one sample that was sequenced in a study of T-cell reconstitution after alpha-beta-depleted transplantation in children. Using unique molecular identifiers, the investigators prepared the TCRbeta library. From the PCR reads, TCRdb called clonotypes with MiXCR, one entry per CDR3 protein. Of 250,000 to 400,000 distinct CDR3 sequences listed, 20% to 30% are singletons. Sequenced here: PBMCs, mostly from graft donor cells, sampled 180 days after TCRalphabeta/CD19-depleted stem cell transplant. The receptors were sampled from a male patient aged 10 to 17 who had a stem cell transplant for acute lymphoblastic leukemia, so the T cells may come from the graft donor.

This clonotype was found a few times. The chain joins TRBV12-3 or TRBV12-4 to TRBJ2-7; 9 bases are shared with TRBD2. The ends lost 6 bases at V and 2 bases at J; junction bases unmatched: 5. There are 14 residues in the CDR3. The CDR3 DNA reads TGTGCCAGCAGGGTAGCGGGGGCCCCCTACGAGCAGTACTTC. Its translation: CASRVAGAPYEQYF.

The chain uses TRBV29-1 and TRBJ1-5; no clear D. This CDR3 has 12 amino acids. V was shortened by 5 bases and J by 4 bases, with 9 bases between the two germline ends. Germline CDR1 is SQVTM and CDR2 is ANQGSEA. The CDR3 loop reads CSVSVGNQPQHF. CDR3 nucleotides: TGCAGCGTTTCCGTTGGGAATCAGCCCCAGCATTTT.

This chain uses TRBV9 with TRBJ2-7, with TRBD1 identical over 9 bases. The CDR3 loop spans 14 amino acids. The junction had 4 bases not matched to a gene; V was cut back by 3 bases and J by 3 bases. Per the germline V gene, CDR1 is SGDLS and CDR2 is YYNGEE. CDR3 nucleotide sequence: TGTGCCAGCAGCGGGGGACAGGGACGCTACGAGCAGTACTTC. Its protein is CASSGGQGRYEQYF.

The sample holds a few counts of this clonotype. This chain connects TRBV7-6 to TRBJ2-3; TRBD2 matches 8 bases. Germline V gene data show CDR1 as SGHVS and CDR2 as FNYEAQ. The J segment lost 6 bases and the V segment lost 5 bases, leaving 16 bases of the junction unmatched. The CDR3 is made up of 17 amino acids. DNA for the CDR3: TGTGCCAGCAGCCCGGGACTAGTAATTTTCGGGGCCGATACGCAGTATTTT. It codes for CASSPGLVIFGADTQYF. Filled out from reference TRBV7-6 and TRBJ2-3, the complete variable domain reads GAGVSQSPRYKVTKRGQDVALRCDPISGHVSLYWYRQALGQGPEFLTYFNYEAQQDKSGLPNDRFSAERPEGSISTLTIQRTEQRDSAMYRCASSPGLVIFGADTQYFGPGTRLTVL.

J is TRBJ2-1 and V is TRBV5-1, with 12 bases identical to TRBD2. The trim removed 0 bases at V and 8 bases at J, leaving 6 bases unmatched. Germline V gives CDR1 SGHRS, CDR2 YFSETQ. CDR3 length equals 16 residues. CDR3 coding DNA: TGCGCCAGCAGCTTGGTTCTAGCGGGAGGGTACCATGAGCAGTTCTTC. It is translated as CASSLVLAGGYHEQFF.

The chain has TRBV11-2 and TRBJ2-1, with D perhaps given as TRBD1 or TRBD2 (5 bases each). The CDR3 has 14 amino acids. V dropped 1 base and J dropped 6 bases, with 10 bases sitting between them. Germline CDR1 is SGHAT and CDR2 is FQNNGV. The CDR3 region is CASSLGYGGNEQFF. In DNA, the CDR3 is TGTGCCAGCAGCTTAGGATATGGGGGCAATGAGCAGTTCTTC.

The chain carries TRBV11-2 and TRBJ2-1; 12 nucleotides match TRBD2. Germline loops: CDR1 SGHAT, CDR2 FQNNGV. The V gene end was trimmed by 4 bases and the J gene end by 9 bases; junction bases not matched to a gene: 10. The CDR3 is 16 residues long. The CDR3 DNA follows: TGTGCCAGCAGCTCCGGTGGAGGACTAGCGGGAAGTGAGCAGTTCTTC. As protein: CASSSGGGLAGSEQFF. The variable domain in full, completed from reference TRBV11-2 and TRBJ2-1, reads EAGVAQSPRYKIIEKRQSVAFWCNPISGHATLYWYQQILGQGPKLLIQFQNNGVVDDSQLPKDRFSAERLKGVDSTLKIQPAKLEDSAVYLCASSSGGGLAGSEQFFGPGTRLTVL.

V and J are TRBV6-5 and TRBJ1-1, with D perhaps matching TRBD1 (5 bases). Germline V gene lookup returns CDR1 MNHEY and CDR2 SVGAGI. V gave up 0 bases and J gave up 4 bases, with 12 bases separating them. CDR3 length: 15 residues. CDR3 bases: TGTGCCAGCAGTTACTCCCCAAAGGGGAGCACTGAAGCTTTCTTT. This codes for CASSYSPKGSTEAFF.

In its sample, this clonotype was seen a few times. The chain uses TRBV12-3 or TRBV12-4 and TRBJ2-1; the D is unclear. The CDR3 loop spans 13 amino acids. Deletions cut 5 bases from V and 8 bases from J, with 13 bases between. The CDR3 bases are TGTGCCAGCAGTCAGGATCCCTTTGATGAGCAGTTCTTC. It is translated as CASSQDPFDEQFF.

CDR3 nucleotides: TGTGCCAGCTCACCGACCGCGGGCAGCCTAGGAAACACCATATATTTT. This sequence encodes CASSPTAGSLGNTIYF. The chain combines TRBV18 with TRBJ1-3, with D unresolved. V shed 3 bases and J shed 4 bases, with 16 bases lying between them. The CDR3 loop spans 16 amino acids. Looked up from germline, CDR1 is KGHSH and CDR2 is LQKENI.

The CDR3 sequence is CSARVGFYEQYF. CDR3 sequence (DNA): TGCAGTGCTAGAGTGGGGTTCTACGAGCAGTACTTC. This rearrangement joins TRBV20-1 to TRBJ2-7; no reliable D call. CDR1 and CDR2 (germline): DFQATT, SNEGSKA (reference sequence). The CDR3 has 12 residues. With 1 base removed from V and 3 bases from J, the gap between germline ends came to 7 bases.

This clonotype has just a few counts. The chain carries TRBV27 and TRBJ1-5, with 7 nucleotides matching TRBD1. Trimming took 2 bases from V and 7 from J; bases not matched to a gene: 2. The V gene's germline CDR1 is MNHEY and CDR2 SMNVEV (reference sequence). There are 13 residues in the CDR3. The CDR3 region is CASSLLRGQPQHF. The DNA of the CDR3 is TGTGCCAGCAGTTTACTCAGGGGGCAGCCCCAGCATTTT.

With respect to this clonotype: Sequence at one end of the junction differs from germline and may be a read error. The rearrangement uses TRBV20-1 and TRBJ1-1, with TRBD1 matching 8 bases. The germline gives CDR1 DFQATT, CDR2 SNEGSKA (reference sequence). There are 14 residues in the CDR3. The CDR3 region has the DNA TGCAGTGCTGTCCGGGAGTTGGGACAGGATCTAGGGGGATTT. Its protein is CSAVRELGQDLGGF.

In this sample, this clonotype turned up a few times. The chain links TRBV7-8 to TRBJ1-1, with unresolved D. CDR3 length equals 18 residues. Trimming left V 3 bases short and J 1 base short, with 21 bases between. Germline values: CDR1 SGHVS, CDR2 FQNEAQ. The CDR3 reads CASSFRSALGGKNTEAFF. The CDR3 DNA reads as TGTGCCAGCAGCTTTCGGTCGGCATTGGGCGGGAAGAACACTGAAGCTTTCTTT. The whole variable domain, filled in from reference TRBV7-8 and TRBJ1-1, reads GAGVSQSPRYKVAKRGQDVALRCDPISGHVSLFWYQQALGQGPEFLTYFQNEAQLDKSGLPSDRFFAERPEGSVSTLKIQRTQQEDSAVYLCASSFRSALGGKNTEAFFGQGTRLTVV.

The gene calls are TRBV7-1 and TRBJ1-1; possible D gene TRBD1, 5 bases. TRBV7-1 is placed among ORFs of uncertain function. Trimming stripped 3 bases from V and 0 bases from J, with 17 bases between. The CDR3 is 17 amino acids. The CDR3 protein is CASSSSRQTNLNTEAFF. The CDR3 nucleotides are TGTGCCAGCAGCTCCTCCCGACAGACCAATTTGAACACTGAAGCTTTCTTT.

The genes are TRBV5-1 and TRBJ2-5, with TRBD2 identical over 16 bases. CDR1 is SGHRS, CDR2 YFSETQ, per germline. CDR3 size: 17 residues. Trimming at V came to 4 bases and at J to 5 bases, leaving 8 bases not matched to a gene. CDR3 sequence reads: CASSPLGLAGGRETQYF. DNA for the CDR3: TGCGCCAGCAGCCCCCTGGGACTAGCGGGAGGGAGGGAGACCCAGTACTTC.

This clonotype was recorded once. One end of the junction does not line up with germline, which may come from a read error. The chain combines TRBV6-2 or TRBV6-3 with TRBJ2-3, with D perhaps assigned TRBD1 or TRBD2 (6 bases each). Germline loops: CDR1 MNHEY, CDR2 SVGEGT. CDR3 size: 20 residues. The DNA of the CDR3 is TGTGCCAGCAGTTGGGAGAAGGGGGGAGCTGGGGGATCTAGCACAGATACGCACTATTTT. This codes for CASSWEKGGAGGSSTDTHYF.

This clonotype was seen only once. The rearrangement uses TRBV4-2 and TRBJ2-5; a possible D gene is TRBD2 (7 bases). The CDR3 is 12 amino acids. Per the germline V gene, CDR1 is LGHNA and CDR2 is YNFKEQ. V was cut by 8 bases and J by 5 bases, with 12 bases left in between. The CDR3 DNA sequence: TGTGCCAGCGGGGGGGGGCTGGAGACCCAGTACTTC. The encoded protein is CASGGGLETQYF.

This chain links TRBV20-1 with TRBJ2-7; 8 positions match TRBD2. J gave up 2 bases and V 4 bases, and 10 bases lay outside the gene matches. There are 15 residues in the CDR3. Germline V gives CDR1 DFQATT, CDR2 SNEGSKA (reference sequence). The DNA for the CDR3 is TGCAGTGCTATCCCCGTAGCGGGACGTACCTACGAGCAGTACTTC. As protein: CSAIPVAGRTYEQYF.

The gene calls are TRBV11-2 and TRBJ2-5; D perhaps matches TRBD2 (5 bases). V lost 4 bases and J 9 bases, leaving 15 bases between the germline ends. This CDR3 has 13 residues. CDR1 SGHAT and CDR2 FQNNGV come from the germline V gene. CDR3 protein: CASSYGGPGSQYF. In nucleotides, the CDR3 is TGTGCCAGCAGCTACGGCGGCCCGGGGTCCCAGTACTTC.

As regards this clonotype: Sequence at one end of the junction differs from germline and may be a read error. This rearrangement joins TRBV7-3 to TRBJ1-2, with 8 bases that match TRBD1. This CDR3 comprises 13 residues. Per the germline V gene, CDR1 is SGHTA and CDR2 is FQGTGA. CDR3 sequence: CASSLRGGGQVLF. The CDR3 DNA sequence: TGTGCCAGCAGCTTAAGGGGGGGGGGACAGGTACTCTTC.

A few counts support this clonotype. V usage is TRBV3-1 and J usage is TRBJ2-1; TRBD2 is a possible D gene (7 bases). Per germline, CDR1 LGHDT and CDR2 YNNKEL (reference sequence). This CDR3 region has 19 residues. Deletions cut 4 bases from V and 1 base from J, with 23 bases between. In nucleotides, the CDR3 is TGTGCCAGCAGCCGTCCGGGGGCCTGGCGGGAGAGGTCCTACAATGAGCAGTTCTTC. Amino acid sequence: CASSRPGAWRERSYNEQFF.

Only a few counts were recorded for this clonotype. The J gene is TRBJ2-1, the V gene TRBV20-1; 7 bases map to TRBD2. This CDR3 spans 16 amino acids. Unmatched junction bases numbered 14, after V lost 3 bases and J lost 6 bases. Germline V lookup: CDR1 DFQATT, CDR2 SNEGSKA (reference sequence). As DNA, the CDR3 is TGCAGTGCTAGTGGTCGTCTCAGCGGGATGAGCAATGAGCAGTTCTTC. It is translated as CSASGRLSGMSNEQFF.

This clonotype has only a few counts. The V and J genes are TRBV27 and TRBJ2-5; 12 bases are a match to TRBD2. The CDR3 contains 16 residues. Germline CDR1 and CDR2: MNHEY and SMNVEV (reference sequence). V lost 7 bases and J lost 2; bases outside the gene matches: 8. The CDR3 is CASTTGTSGLQETQYF. In nucleotides, the CDR3 is TGTGCCAGCACCACTGGGACTAGCGGGTTGCAAGAGACCCAGTACTTC.

The chain links TRBV3-1 to TRBJ2-1; D ambiguous. This CDR3 is built from 11 residues. Deletions cut 0 bases from V and 8 bases from J, with 2 bases between. Germline V gene data show CDR1 as LGHDT and CDR2 as YNNKEL (reference sequence). This CDR3 reads CASSQEHEQFF. DNA of the CDR3: TGTGCCAGCAGCCAAGAACATGAGCAGTTCTTC.

The chain couples TRBV7-8 to TRBJ2-7; 8 bases match TRBD1. Germline CDR1 SGHVS, CDR2 FQNEAQ. The junction had 14 bases not matched to a gene; V was cut back by 5 bases and J by 5 bases. CDR3 size: 16 residues. The CDR3 bases are TGTGCCAGCAGCCCTGCTTACGGGACAGGTGCCCACGAGCAGTACTTC. Its translation is CASSPAYGTGAHEQYF.

For the CDR3, the DNA is TGTGCCAGCAAATTGACAGGGAGCTCCTACGAGCAGTACTTC. This encodes CASKLTGSSYEQYF. The rearrangement joins TRBV6-2 or TRBV6-3 to TRBJ2-7, with 7 bases lining up with TRBD1. V was pared by 7 bases and J by 0 bases, with 6 bases of the junction left unmatched. Per germline, CDR1 MNHEY and CDR2 SVGEGT. There are 14 residues in the CDR3.